This T cell receptor (beta chain) was observed in a study of T cell repertoires in cytomegalovirus infection. The overall study: Carrying CMV and the relevant HLA type showed in public TCR beta signatures. General study results and limits: In two of eight donors, the top clonotype was HLA-C-restricted CMV-specific.

TCRdb analysed the reads with MiXCR anew, one entry per CDR3 protein. The sample lists 250,000 to 300,000 distinct CDR3 sequences; approximately 22% were seen once. CDR1 is MNHNS and CDR2 is SASEGT in the germline V gene. Trimming cost V 7 bases and J 6 bases, with 19 bases left between them. This CDR3 has 14 amino acids. This clonotype came up many times. Its specificity is not known. The material sequenced was cultured PBMCs, taken from culture after CMV antigen stimulation. This receptor was obtained from a human donor in good health (CMV status not recorded). Some clones in this sample may be carry-over from other donors' samples. This sequence joins TRBV6-1 and TRBJ2-7, with D uncertain. The CDR3 sequence: CASTFSLGVSEQYF. The CDR3 coding sequence is TGTGCCAGCACTTTTAGTCTAGGAGTAAGCGAGCAGTACTTC.